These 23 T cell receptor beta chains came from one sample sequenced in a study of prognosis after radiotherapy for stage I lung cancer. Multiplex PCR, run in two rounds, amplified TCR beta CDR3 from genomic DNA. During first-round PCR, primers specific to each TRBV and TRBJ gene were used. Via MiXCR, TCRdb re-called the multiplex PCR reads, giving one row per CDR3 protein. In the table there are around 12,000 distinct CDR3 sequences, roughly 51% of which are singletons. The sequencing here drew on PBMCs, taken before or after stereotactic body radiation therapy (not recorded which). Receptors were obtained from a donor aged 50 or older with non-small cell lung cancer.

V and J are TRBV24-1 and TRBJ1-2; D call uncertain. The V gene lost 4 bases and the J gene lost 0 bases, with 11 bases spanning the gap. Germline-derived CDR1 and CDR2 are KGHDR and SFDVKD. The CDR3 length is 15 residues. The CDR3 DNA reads TGTGCCACCAGTGACCCTTCGACGGCTAACTATGGCTACACCTTC. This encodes CATSDPSTANYGYTF.

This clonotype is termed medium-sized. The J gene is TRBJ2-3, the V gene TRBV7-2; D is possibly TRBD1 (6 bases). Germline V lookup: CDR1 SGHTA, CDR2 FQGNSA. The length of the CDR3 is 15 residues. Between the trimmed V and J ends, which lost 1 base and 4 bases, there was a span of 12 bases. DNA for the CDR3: TGTGCCAGCAGCTTAGGGGGGCAGAGTGCAGATACGCAGTATTTT. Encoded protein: CASSLGGQSADTQYF.

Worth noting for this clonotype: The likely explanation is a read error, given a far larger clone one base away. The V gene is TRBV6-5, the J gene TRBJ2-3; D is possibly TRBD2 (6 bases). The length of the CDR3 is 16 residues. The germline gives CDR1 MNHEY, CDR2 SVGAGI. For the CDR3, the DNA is TGTGCCAGCAGTGACTCGATCGGAACTAGCACATATACGCAGTATTTT. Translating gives CASSDSIGTSTYTQYF.

The DNA of the CDR3 is TGCGCCAGCAGTGAGGGGGCCCTCCCCACGGAGTATTTT. It encodes CASSEGALPTEYF. V usage is TRBV10-2 and J usage is TRBJ2-3, with D perhaps TRBD1 (5 bases). Per germline, CDR1 WSHSY and CDR2 SAAADI. V shed 2 bases and J shed 13 bases, with 16 bases lying between them. The CDR3 covers 13 residues.

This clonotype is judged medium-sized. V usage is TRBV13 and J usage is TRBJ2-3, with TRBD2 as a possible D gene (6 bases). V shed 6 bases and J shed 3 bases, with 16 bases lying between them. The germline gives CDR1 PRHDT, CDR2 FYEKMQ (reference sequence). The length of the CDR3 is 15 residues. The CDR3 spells CASRQWAGRTDTQYF. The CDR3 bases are TGTGCCAGCAGACAGTGGGCGGGACGGACAGATACGCAGTATTTT.

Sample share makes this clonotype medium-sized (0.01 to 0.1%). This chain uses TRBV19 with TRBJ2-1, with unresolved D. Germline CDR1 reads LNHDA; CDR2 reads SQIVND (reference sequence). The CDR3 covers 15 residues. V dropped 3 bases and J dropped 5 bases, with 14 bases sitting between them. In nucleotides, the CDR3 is TGTGCCAGTAGTATTGGCCCCGGACCCCACAATGAGCAGTTCTTC. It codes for CASSIGPGPHNEQFF.

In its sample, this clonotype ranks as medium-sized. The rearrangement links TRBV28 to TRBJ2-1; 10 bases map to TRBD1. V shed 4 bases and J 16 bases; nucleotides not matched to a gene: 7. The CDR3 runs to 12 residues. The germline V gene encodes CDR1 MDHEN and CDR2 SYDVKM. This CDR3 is CASSSAGTGVFF. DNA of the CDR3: TGTGCCAGCAGTTCCGCCGGGACAGGGGTCTTCTTC.

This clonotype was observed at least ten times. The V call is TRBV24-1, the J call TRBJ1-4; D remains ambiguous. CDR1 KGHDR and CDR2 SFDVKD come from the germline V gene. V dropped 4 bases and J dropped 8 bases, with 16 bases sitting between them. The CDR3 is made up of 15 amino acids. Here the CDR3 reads CATSDSVGIGEKLFF. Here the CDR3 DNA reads TGTGCCACCAGTGACTCCGTGGGGATTGGAGAAAAACTGTTTTTT.

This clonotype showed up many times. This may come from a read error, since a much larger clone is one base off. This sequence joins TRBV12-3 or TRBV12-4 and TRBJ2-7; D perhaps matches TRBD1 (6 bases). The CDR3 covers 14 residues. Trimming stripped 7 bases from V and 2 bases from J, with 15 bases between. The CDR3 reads CASNDRCSPYEQYF. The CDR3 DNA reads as TGTGCCAGCAATGACAGGTGCTCCCCCTACGAGCAGTACTTC.

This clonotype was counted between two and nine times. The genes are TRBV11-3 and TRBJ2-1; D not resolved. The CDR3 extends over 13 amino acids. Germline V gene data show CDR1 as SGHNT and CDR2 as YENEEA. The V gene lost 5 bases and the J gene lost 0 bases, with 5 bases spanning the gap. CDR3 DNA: TGTGCCAGCAGCCCCAGCTCCTACAATGAGCAGTTCTTC. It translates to CASSPSSYNEQFF.

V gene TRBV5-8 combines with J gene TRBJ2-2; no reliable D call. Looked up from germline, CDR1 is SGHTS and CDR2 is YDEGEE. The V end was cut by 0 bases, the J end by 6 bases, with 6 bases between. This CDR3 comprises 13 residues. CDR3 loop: CASSLVGSGELFF. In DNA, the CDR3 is TGTGCCAGCAGCTTGGTAGGGTCCGGGGAGCTGTTTTTT.

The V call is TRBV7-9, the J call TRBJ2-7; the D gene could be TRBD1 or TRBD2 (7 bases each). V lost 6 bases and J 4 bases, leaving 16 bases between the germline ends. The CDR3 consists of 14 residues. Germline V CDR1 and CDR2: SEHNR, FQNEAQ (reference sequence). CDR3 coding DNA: TGTGCCAGCAGGGGGGAGGGGGCTTCATACGAGCAGTACTTC. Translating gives CASRGEGASYEQYF.

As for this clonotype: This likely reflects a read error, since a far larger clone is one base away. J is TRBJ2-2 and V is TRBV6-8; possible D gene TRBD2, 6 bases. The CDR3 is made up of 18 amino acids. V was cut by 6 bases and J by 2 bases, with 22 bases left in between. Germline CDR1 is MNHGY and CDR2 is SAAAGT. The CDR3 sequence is CASRSGLSGAKNTGELFF. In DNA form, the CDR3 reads TGTGCCAGCAGGTCCGGACTATCGGGAGCCAAAAACACCGGGGAGCTGTTTTTT.

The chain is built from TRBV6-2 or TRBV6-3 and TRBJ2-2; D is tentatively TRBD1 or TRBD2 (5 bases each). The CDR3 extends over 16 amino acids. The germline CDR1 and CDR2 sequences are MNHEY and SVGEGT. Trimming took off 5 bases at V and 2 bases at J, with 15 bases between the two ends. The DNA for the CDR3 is TGTGCCAGCAGTGGCCTGGGACGAGCCAACACCGGGGAGCTGTTTTTT. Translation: CASSGLGRANTGELFF.

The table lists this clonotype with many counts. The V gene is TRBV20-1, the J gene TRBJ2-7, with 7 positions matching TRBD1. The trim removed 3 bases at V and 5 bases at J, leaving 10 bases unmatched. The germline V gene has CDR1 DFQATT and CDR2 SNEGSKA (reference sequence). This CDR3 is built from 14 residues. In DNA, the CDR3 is TGCAGTGCTAGCGGACAGGTCCAACGCAACGAGCAGTACTTC. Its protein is CSASGQVQRNEQYF.

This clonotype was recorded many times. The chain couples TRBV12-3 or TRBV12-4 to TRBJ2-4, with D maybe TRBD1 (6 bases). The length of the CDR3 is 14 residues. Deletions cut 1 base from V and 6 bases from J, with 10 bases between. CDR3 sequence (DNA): TGTGCCAGCAGTTTAGGGCAGGGGCTAAACATTCAGTACTTC. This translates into CASSLGQGLNIQYF.

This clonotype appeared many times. The CDR3 loop is CASSYGTSSTDTQYF. The CDR3 region has the DNA TGCGCCAGCAGCTACGGGACTTCTAGCACAGATACGCAGTATTTT. V gene TRBV5-1 combines with J gene TRBJ2-3; D perhaps matches TRBD2 (6 bases). Between the trimmed V and J ends, which lost 3 bases and 0 bases, there was a span of 11 bases. Germline V lookup: CDR1 SGHRS, CDR2 YFSETQ. The CDR3 runs to 15 residues.

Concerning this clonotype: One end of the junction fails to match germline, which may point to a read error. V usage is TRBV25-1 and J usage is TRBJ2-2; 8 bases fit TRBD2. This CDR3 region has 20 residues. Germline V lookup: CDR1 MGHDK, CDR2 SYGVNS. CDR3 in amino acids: CAISEPSWTSPGANTGDLFF. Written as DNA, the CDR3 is TGTGCCATCAGTGAACCCTCCTGGACTAGCCCTGGGGCGAACACCGGGGATCTGTTTTTT.

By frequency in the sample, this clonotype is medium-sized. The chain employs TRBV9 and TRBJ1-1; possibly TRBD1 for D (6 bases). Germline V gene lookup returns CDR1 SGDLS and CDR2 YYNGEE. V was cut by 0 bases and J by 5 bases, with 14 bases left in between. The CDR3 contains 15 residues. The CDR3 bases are TGTGCCAGCAGCGTAGGTGGGGGTAGGGGGACTGAAGCTTTCTTT. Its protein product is CASSVGGGRGTEAFF.

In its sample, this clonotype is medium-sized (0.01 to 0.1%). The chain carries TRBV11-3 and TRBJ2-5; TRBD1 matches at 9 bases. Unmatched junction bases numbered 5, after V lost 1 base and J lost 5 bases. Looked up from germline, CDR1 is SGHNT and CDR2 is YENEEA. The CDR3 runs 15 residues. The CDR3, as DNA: TGTGCCAGCAGCTTAGGGGACAGGGCAACGGAGACCCAGTACTTC. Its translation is CASSLGDRATETQYF. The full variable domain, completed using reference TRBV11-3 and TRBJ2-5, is EAGVVQSPRYKIIEKKQPVAFWCNPISGHNTLYWYLQNLGQGPELLIRYENEEAVDDSQLPKDRFSAERLKGVDSTLKIQPAELGDSAVYLCASSLGDRATETQYFGPGTRLLVL.

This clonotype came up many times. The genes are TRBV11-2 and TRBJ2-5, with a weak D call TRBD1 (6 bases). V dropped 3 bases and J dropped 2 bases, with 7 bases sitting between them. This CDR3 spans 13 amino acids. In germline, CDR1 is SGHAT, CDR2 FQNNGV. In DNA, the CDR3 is TGTGCCAGCAGCTTCCAGGGGCAAGAGACCCAGTACTTC. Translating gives CASSFQGQETQYF.

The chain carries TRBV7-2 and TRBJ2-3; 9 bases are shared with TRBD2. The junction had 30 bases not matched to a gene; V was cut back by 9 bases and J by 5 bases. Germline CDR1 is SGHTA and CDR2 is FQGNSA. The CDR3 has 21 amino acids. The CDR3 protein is CARSPPLRAGGPDHLEDTQYF. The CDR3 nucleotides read TGTGCCAGAAGCCCACCTCTAAGGGCGGGAGGGCCGGATCATTTGGAAGATACGCAGTATTTT.

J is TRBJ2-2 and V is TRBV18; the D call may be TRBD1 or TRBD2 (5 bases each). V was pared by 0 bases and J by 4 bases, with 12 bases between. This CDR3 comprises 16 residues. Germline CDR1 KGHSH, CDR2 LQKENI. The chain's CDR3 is CASSPPRGPLTGELFF. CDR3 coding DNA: TGTGCCAGCTCACCACCCCGGGGCCCACTCACCGGGGAGCTGTTTTTT.